Each of the 22 T cell receptor beta chains below was sequenced from the same sample in a study of T cells after yellow fever vaccination. TCRdb used MiXCR to reprocess the 5' RACE reads, holding one entry per CDR3 protein. The sample carries 160,000 or so distinct CDR3 sequences, almost 7% recorded once. Sample: CD4+ T cells sorted from PBMCs, taken less than 6 days after the first yellow fever vaccination. These TCRs come from a man between 18 and 29 years old who received the YFV17D yellow fever vaccine.

V and J are TRBV7-3 and TRBJ2-2; D not resolved. Trimming cost V 1 base and J 0 bases, with 9 bases left between them. Germline lookup yields CDR1 SGHTA and CDR2 FQGTGA. The CDR3 has 16 residues. The CDR3 DNA reads as TGTGCCAGCAGCTTAATGGCGCTAGCGAACACCGGGGAGCTGTTTTTT. As protein: CASSLMALANTGELFF.

This clonotype was picked up a small number of times. This chain uses TRBV4-2 with TRBJ2-3, with 10 bases aligning to TRBD2. CDR1 and CDR2 from the germline V gene are LGHNA and YNFKEQ. The CDR3 extends over 17 amino acids. V gave up 1 base and J gave up 0 bases; unmatched junction bases: 4. The CDR3 nucleotides are TGTGCCAGCAGCCAAGCTGCTAGCGGGGGTAGCACAGATACGCAGTATTTT. Its protein is CASSQAASGGSTDTQYF.

This clonotype was observed a handful of times. The genes are TRBV21-1 and TRBJ1-5. TRBV21-1 corresponds to a pseudogene. The CDR3 has 16 residues. The CDR3 DNA reads TGTGCCAGCAGCAAATGCAGCAAAGGAAGCAATCAGCCCCAGCATTTT. As protein: CASSKCSKGSNQPQHF.

The rearrangement uses TRBV7-2 and TRBJ1-2, with no clear D. The ends were cut back, 4 bases at V and 4 bases at J, with 4 bases in the middle. The CDR3 consists of 11 residues. Looked up from germline, CDR1 is SGHTA and CDR2 is FQGNSA. The CDR3 DNA reads as TGTGCCAGCAGCTCCACCTATGGCTACACCTTC. It specifies CASSSTYGYTF.

This clonotype was picked up many times. J is TRBJ2-1 and V is TRBV9, with D perhaps given as TRBD1 or TRBD2 (5 bases each). This CDR3 is built from 13 residues. Germline loops: CDR1 SGDLS, CDR2 YYNGEE. The V gene lost 6 bases and the J gene lost 4 bases, with 11 bases spanning the gap. CDR3 in amino acids: CASTRDGYNEQFF. The CDR3 bases are TGTGCCAGCACTAGGGACGGATACAATGAGCAGTTCTTC. Full variable domain (remainder filled in from reference TRBV9 and TRBJ2-1): DSGVTQTPKHLITATGQRVTLRCSPRSGDLSVYWYQQSLDQGLQFLIQYYNGEERAKGNILERFSAQQFPDLHSELNLSSLELGDSALYFCASTRDGYNEQFFGPGTRLTVL.

This clonotype was counted only a few times. The rearrangement links TRBV19 to TRBJ1-2; TRBD1 matches 7 bases. V gave up 5 bases and J gave up 4 bases; unmatched junction bases: 4. CDR3 size: 13 residues. Germline values: CDR1 LNHDA, CDR2 SQIVND (reference sequence). This chain's CDR3 is CASSRDRVYGYTF. In nucleotides, the CDR3 is TGTGCCAGTAGTCGAGACAGGGTCTATGGCTACACCTTC.

This clonotype appeared many times. This chain connects TRBV12-3 or TRBV12-4 to TRBJ1-1, with a weak D call TRBD1 (5 bases). This CDR3 spans 14 amino acids. Trimming took 6 bases from V and 1 from J, leaving 12 bases between them. CDR3 residues: CASRKQTANTEAFF. The CDR3 nucleotides are TGTGCCAGCAGGAAACAGACAGCGAACACTGAAGCTTTCTTT.

This clonotype was recorded many times. The CDR3 DNA reads as TGCGCCAGCAGCCAAAGGTTAAGAGGGACCTATGGCTACACCTTC. It yields the protein CASSQRLRGTYGYTF. The V and J genes are TRBV4-3 and TRBJ1-2; a possible D gene is TRBD1 (5 bases). The germline CDR1 and CDR2 sequences are LGHNA and YSLEER. V lost 2 bases, J lost 4 bases, and 14 bases lay in between. The CDR3 extends over 15 amino acids.

To note about this clonotype: A read error may produce the germline difference seen at one junction end. J is TRBJ2-7 and V is TRBV2; D might be TRBD2 (5 bases). The CDR3 sequence is 11 residues long. Per the germline V gene, CDR1 is SNHLY and CDR2 is FYNNEI. CDR3 nucleotides: TGTGCCAGCAATGGCAACGGGATGTTAGGGTTC. Its protein product is CASNGNGMLGF. Full variable domain (remainder filled in from reference TRBV2 and TRBJ2-7): EPEVTQTPSHQVTQMGQEVILRCVPISNHLYFYWYRQILGQKVEFLVSFYNNEISEKSEIFDDQFSVERPDGSNFTLKIRSTKLEDSAMYFCASNGNGMLGFGPGTRLTVT.

The rearrangement uses TRBV6-5 and TRBJ1-1, with 9 bases lining up with TRBD1. The junction had 2 bases not matched to a gene; V was cut back by 2 bases and J by 1 base. The length of the CDR3 is 15 residues. CDR1 MNHEY and CDR2 SVGAGI come from the germline V gene. The CDR3 protein is CASSYRDRANTEAFF. The CDR3 DNA sequence: TGTGCCAGCAGTTACAGGGACAGGGCGAACACTGAAGCTTTCTTT.

This clonotype was seen at least ten times. This chain connects TRBV12-3 or TRBV12-4 to TRBJ2-5; 9 bases align to TRBD1. The CDR3 extends over 14 amino acids. With V trimmed by 6 bases and J by 4 bases, 6 bases remained unmatched. The CDR3 region is CASRSDRGVETQYF. The CDR3 DNA reads as TGTGCCAGCAGGTCTGACAGGGGGGTAGAGACCCAGTACTTC.

This clonotype was seen at least ten times. The rearrangement joins TRBV29-1 to TRBJ2-5; D gene unclear. The germline CDR1 and CDR2 sequences are SQVTM and ANQGSEA. With 3 bases removed from V and 3 bases from J, the gap between germline ends came to 8 bases. This CDR3 spans 12 amino acids. CDR3 region: CSVDPTEETQYF. The CDR3, as DNA: TGCAGCGTTGATCCTACTGAAGAGACCCAGTACTTC.

V is TRBV7-2 and J is TRBJ2-3, with D unclear. Germline V gives CDR1 SGHTA, CDR2 FQGNSA. V lost 4 bases, J lost 4 bases, and 6 bases lay in between. The CDR3 sequence is 12 residues long. This CDR3 is CASSSFPDTQYF. Here the CDR3 DNA reads TGTGCCAGCAGCTCTTTCCCAGATACGCAGTATTTT. Based on the CDR3 plus reference TRBV7-2 and TRBJ2-3, the full variable domain is GAGVSQSPSNKVTEKGKDVELRCDPISGHTALYWYRQSLGQGLEFLIYFQGNSAPDKSGLPSDRFSAERTGGSVSTLTIQRTQQEDSAVYLCASSSFPDTQYFGPGTRLTVL.

This clonotype was picked up many times. CDR3 region: CASSPTTNEKLFF. The CDR3 DNA sequence: TGTGCCAGCAGTCCCACAACTAATGAAAAACTGTTTTTT. V is TRBV2 and J is TRBJ1-4; D remains unclear. The germline V gene has CDR1 SNHLY and CDR2 FYNNEI. The V end was cut by 5 bases, the J end by 0 bases, with 4 bases between. The CDR3 totals 13 residues.

The CDR3 region has the DNA TGCGCCAGCAGGTCTGACACTGAAGCTTTCTTT. The encoded protein is CASRSDTEAFF. The rearrangement uses TRBV5-1 and TRBJ1-1, with D unresolved. This CDR3 is 11 amino acids long. Trimming cost V 5 bases and J 3 bases, with 5 bases left between them. The germline CDR1 and CDR2 sequences are SGHRS and YFSETQ.

Many counts were recorded for this clonotype. The J gene is TRBJ1-2, the V gene TRBV18; no clear D. Germline lookup yields CDR1 KGHSH and CDR2 LQKENI. CDR3 length: 11 amino acids. Deletions cut 3 bases from V and 5 bases from J, with 4 bases between. Here the CDR3 reads CASSPEYGYTF. The CDR3 DNA follows: TGTGCCAGCTCACCGGAGTATGGCTACACCTTC.

The sample holds a few counts of this clonotype. J is TRBJ2-3 and V is TRBV20-1; D uncertain. The CDR3 covers 13 residues. Germline V gene lookup returns CDR1 DFQATT and CDR2 SNEGSKA (reference sequence). V gave up 3 bases and J gave up 1 base, with 8 bases separating them. In nucleotides, the CDR3 is TGCAGTGCTAGTAGTATGGGCACAGATACGCAGTATTTT. It codes for CSASSMGTDTQYF.

This clonotype was seen only a few times. The CDR3 is CASRPLRRGVDNEQFF. The CDR3 nucleotides are TGTGCCAGCAGACCACTTCGGAGGGGAGTGGACAATGAGCAGTTCTTC. The rearrangement joins TRBV28 to TRBJ2-1; weak D call: TRBD2 (6 bases). V lost 6 bases and J 5 bases, leaving 20 bases between the germline ends. Germline values: CDR1 MDHEN, CDR2 SYDVKM. CDR3 length: 16 amino acids.

This clonotype was counted many times. The chain carries TRBV9 and TRBJ2-1; possibly TRBD1 or TRBD2 for D (6 bases each). Germline CDR1 reads SGDLS; CDR2 reads YYNGEE. V was trimmed by 6 bases and J by 1 base, leaving 14 bases between them. The CDR3 sequence is 15 residues long. The CDR3 protein is CASTQEGDSYNEQFF. The CDR3, as DNA: TGTGCCAGCACCCAGGAGGGGGATTCCTACAATGAGCAGTTCTTC.

This clonotype has just a few counts. CDR3 DNA sequence: TGTGCCAGCACCCAGGGGGGGGCCAGGACCGGGGAGCTGTTTTTT. It yields the protein CASTQGGARTGELFF. This rearrangement joins TRBV6-1 to TRBJ2-2; D tentatively reads TRBD1 or TRBD2 (7 bases each). Per the germline V gene, CDR1 is MNHNS and CDR2 is SASEGT. The CDR3 loop spans 15 amino acids. The ends were cut back, 7 bases at V and 5 bases at J, with 17 bases in the middle.

This clonotype was seen only a few times. V is TRBV6-5 and J is TRBJ1-4; TRBD1 is a possible D gene (5 bases). The V and J ends lost 7 bases and 3 bases respectively, with 12 bases between them. Germline loops: CDR1 MNHEY, CDR2 SVGAGI. The CDR3 sequence is 14 residues long. CDR3 residues: CASKGWDANEKLFF. CDR3 DNA sequence: TGTGCCAGCAAAGGATGGGACGCTAATGAAAAACTGTTTTTT.

This clonotype was counted between two and nine times. The genes are TRBV5-1 and TRBJ2-1; 10 bases are a match to TRBD2. The V gene end was trimmed by 2 bases and the J gene end by 2 bases; junction bases not matched to a gene: 4. Germline V lookup: CDR1 SGHRS, CDR2 YFSETQ. CDR3 length: 16 residues. The CDR3 nucleotides are TGCGCCAGCAGCTTTAGCGGGGGGCCCACCTACAATGAGCAGTTCTTC. It specifies CASSFSGGPTYNEQFF.